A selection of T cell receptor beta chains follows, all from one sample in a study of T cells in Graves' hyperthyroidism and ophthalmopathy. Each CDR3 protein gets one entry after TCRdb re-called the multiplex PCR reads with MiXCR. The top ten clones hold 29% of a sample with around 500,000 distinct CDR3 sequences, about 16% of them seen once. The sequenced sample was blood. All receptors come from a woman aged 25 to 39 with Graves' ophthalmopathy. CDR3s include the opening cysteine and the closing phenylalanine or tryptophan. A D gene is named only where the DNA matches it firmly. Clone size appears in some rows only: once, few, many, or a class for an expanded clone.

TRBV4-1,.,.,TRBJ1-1,TGCGCCAGCAGCCAAGTGGCATCTGAGGAAGCTTTCTTT,CASSQVASEEAFF
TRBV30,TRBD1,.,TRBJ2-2,TGTGCCTGGAGTCTCGACAGGGGGGGAACCGGGGAGCTGTTTTTT,CAWSLDRGGTGELFF
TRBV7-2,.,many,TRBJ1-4,TGTGCCAGCAGCTTAGTAGGTGGTAATGAAAAACTGTTTTTT,CASSLVGGNEKLFF
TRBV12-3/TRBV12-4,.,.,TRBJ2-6,TGTGTCAGCAGTTTTAAGGGTTTTCTCTCTGGGGCCAACGTCCTGACTTTC,CVSSFKGFLSGANVLTF
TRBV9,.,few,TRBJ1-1,TGTGCCAGCAGCGTAGATGGAGGGGGGAACACTGAAGCTTTCTTT,CASSVDGGGNTEAFF
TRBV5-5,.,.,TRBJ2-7,TGTGCCAGCAGACTCTGGCAGACAGGGAGGAATGAGCAGTACTTC,CASRLWQTGRNEQYF
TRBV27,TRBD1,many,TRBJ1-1,TGTGCCAGCAGTTTATTGGGACAGGGGATGACTGAAGCTTTCTTT,CASSLLGQGMTEAFF
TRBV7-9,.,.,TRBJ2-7,TGTGCCAGCAGCCGGGCAGGCCCTTCTTTTGGCAACCGCTACGAGCAGTACTTC,CASSRAGPSFGNRYEQYF
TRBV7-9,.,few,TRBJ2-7,TGTGCCAGCAGCTCTTTCCGGGACAACGATTACGAGCAGTACTTC,CASSSFRDNDYEQYF
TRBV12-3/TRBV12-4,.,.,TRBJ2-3,TGTGCCAGCACGGGGAAGGTCGCCACAGATACGCAGTATTTT,CASTGKVATDTQYF
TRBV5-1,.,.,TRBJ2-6,TGCGCCAGCAGCCGAGTCCCCGGGGCTGCCTCTGGGGCCAACGTCCTGACTTTC,CASSRVPGAASGANVLTF
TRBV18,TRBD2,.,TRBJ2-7,TGTGCCAGCTCATCCCTCGGGGGGGTCTACGAGCAGTACTTC,CASSSLGGVYEQYF
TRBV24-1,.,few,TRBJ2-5,TGTGCCACCAGTGAAGGCACAATAAGTGAGACCCAGTACTTC,CATSEGTISETQYF
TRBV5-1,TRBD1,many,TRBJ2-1,TGCGCCAGCAGCTTGCTTCCGGGACAGGGGAGTGAGCAGTTCTTC,CASSLLPGQGSEQFF
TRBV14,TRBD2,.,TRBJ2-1,TGTGCCAGCAGCCCATCCCGTGGGGCGGGAGCTGGCTTGTGGTCCTACAATGAGCAGTTCTTC,CASSPSRGAGAGLWSYNEQFF
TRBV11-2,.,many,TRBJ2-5,TGTGCCAGCAGCTCTTCGATTCGGGAGACCCAGTACTTC,CASSSSIRETQYF
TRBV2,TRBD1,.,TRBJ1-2,TGTGCCAGCAGCCGGAAGACAGGGATGAGCTACACCTTC,CASSRKTGMSYTF
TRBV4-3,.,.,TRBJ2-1,TGCGCCAGCAGCCAAGTCTACCAGTCCAATGAGCAGTTCTTC,CASSQVYQSNEQFF
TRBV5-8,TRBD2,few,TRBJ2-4,TGTGCCAGCAGCTTAGCGGGGCGAGAAAACATTCAGTACTTC,CASSLAGRENIQYF
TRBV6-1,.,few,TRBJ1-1,TGTGCCAGCAGCCCCCGAGACAGGCGCCCTGGGACTGAAGCTTTCTTT,CASSPRDRRPGTEAFF
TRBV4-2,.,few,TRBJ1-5,TGTGCCAGCAGCCAAGGACGGGGGACCGATCAGCCCCAGCATTTT,CASSQGRGTDQPQHF
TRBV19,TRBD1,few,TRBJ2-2,TGTGCCAGTAGTACGACAGGGGTCCAGCTGTTTTTT,CASSTTGVQLFF
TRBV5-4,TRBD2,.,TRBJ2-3,TGTGCCAGCAGGACCACTAGCGGCGCTACAGATACGCAGTATTTT,CASRTTSGATDTQYF
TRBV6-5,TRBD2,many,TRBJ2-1,TGTGCCAGCAGTTACTCCGTAGCGGGGGTATACAATGAGCAGTTCTTC,CASSYSVAGVYNEQFF
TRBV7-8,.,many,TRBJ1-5,TGTGCCAGCAGTTTAAGGGGGGGCAATCAGCCCCAGCATTTT,CASSLRGGNQPQHF
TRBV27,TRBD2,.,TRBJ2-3,TGTGCCAGCAGTCGACTAGCGGAGGGCAATAGGCAGTATTTT,CASSRLAEGNRQYF
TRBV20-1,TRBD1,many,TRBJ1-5,TGCAGTGCTAGAGGCCAACAGGGGAATAGCAATCAGCCCCAGCATTTT,CSARGQQGNSNQPQHF
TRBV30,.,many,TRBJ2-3,TGTGCCTGGTCTACGGGACTTACCACAGATACGCAGTATTTT,CAWSTGLTTDTQYF
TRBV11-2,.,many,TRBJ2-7,TGTGCCAGCAGCTTAGCGGGCGATGCGCCATACGAGCAGTACTTC,CASSLAGDAPYEQYF
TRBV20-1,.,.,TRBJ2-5,TGCAGTGCGGAGGGAATGGCGGCCCAGTACTTC,CSAEGMAAQYF
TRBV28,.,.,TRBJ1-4,TGTGCCAGCAGAAGACAGGCCCTTGAAAAACTGTTTTTT,CASRRQALEKLFF
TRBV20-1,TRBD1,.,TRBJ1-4,TGCAGTGCTAGAAGTTCGGGGGACAGGGGTGAAAAACTGTTTTTT,CSARSSGDRGEKLFF
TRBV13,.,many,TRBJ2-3,TGTGCCAGCAGCTCCGGGACTGCTAGCACAGATACGCAGTATTTT,CASSSGTASTDTQYF
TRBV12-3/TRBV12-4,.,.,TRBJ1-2,TGTGCCAGCAGTTTACAGAAAAACTATGGCTACACCTTC,CASSLQKNYGYTF
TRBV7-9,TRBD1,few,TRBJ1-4,TGTGCCAGCAGCTTAGTGTCAGGACAGGGAAATGAAAAACTGTTTTTT,CASSLVSGQGNEKLFF
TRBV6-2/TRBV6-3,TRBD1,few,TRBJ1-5,TGTGCCAGCACCTCAGGGGGGCACAATCAGCCCCAGCATTTT,CASTSGGHNQPQHF
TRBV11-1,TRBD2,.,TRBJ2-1,TGTGCCAGCAGCCCCTCCCGAGGGCTAGCGGGAGCCAATGAGCAGTTCTTC,CASSPSRGLAGANEQFF
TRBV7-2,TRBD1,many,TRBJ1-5,TGTGCCAGCAGCCCCCGGGACAGGGAAGCGAGCAATCAGCCCCAGCATTTT,CASSPRDREASNQPQHF
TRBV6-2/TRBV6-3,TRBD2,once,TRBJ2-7,TGTGCCAGCAGCCCCCAGCGGGAGGGAAGGCAGTACTTC,CASSPQREGRQYF
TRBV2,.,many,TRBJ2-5,TGTGCCAGCAGTGAAGTGGGGTGGGAGACCCAGTACTTC,CASSEVGWETQYF
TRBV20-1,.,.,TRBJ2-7,TGCAGTGCTAGAGAGAAGGGCTGGAGCTCCTACGAGCAGTACTTC,CSAREKGWSSYEQYF